This T cell receptor beta chain was obtained from a study of identical twins. Findings and caveats of the study: Within cord blood, abundant beta clonotypes carried fewer insertions, but memory repertoires showed no such trend.

Remarks on this clonotype: Its antigen remains unknown.

The CDR3 runs 14 residues. TCRdb re-derived calls from the 5' RACE reads in MiXCR, one entry per CDR3 protein. The profile shows approximately 700,000 distinct CDR3 sequences, around 6% of them singletons. This chain uses TRBV21-1 with TRBJ2-3; TRBD2, as called in the table, went unchecked against the DNA. TRBV21-1 is a recognized pseudogene. Sequencing was carried out using naive T cells sorted from blood. This receptor was obtained from a man aged 18 to 30 in good health. The CDR3 protein is CASSPKGLAGTQYF. CDR3 DNA sequence: TGTGCCAGCAGCCCTAAAGGACTAGCGGGAACGCAGTATTTT.